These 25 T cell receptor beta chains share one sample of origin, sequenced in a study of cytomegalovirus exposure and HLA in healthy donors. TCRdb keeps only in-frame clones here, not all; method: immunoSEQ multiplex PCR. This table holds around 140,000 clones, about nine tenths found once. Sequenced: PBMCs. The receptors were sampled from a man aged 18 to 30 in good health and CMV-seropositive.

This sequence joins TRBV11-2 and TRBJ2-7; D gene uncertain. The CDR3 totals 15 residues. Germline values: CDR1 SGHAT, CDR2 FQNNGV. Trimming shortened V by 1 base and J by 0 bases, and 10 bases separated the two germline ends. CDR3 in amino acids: CASSLVAESSYEQYF. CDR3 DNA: TGTGCCAGCAGCTTAGTGGCTGAAAGCTCCTACGAGCAGTACTTC.

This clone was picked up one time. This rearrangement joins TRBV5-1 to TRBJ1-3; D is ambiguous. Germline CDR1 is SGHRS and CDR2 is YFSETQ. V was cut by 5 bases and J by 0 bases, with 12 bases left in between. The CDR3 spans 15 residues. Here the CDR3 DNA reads TGCGCCAGCAGGTATGATCGGAGCTCTGGAAACACCATATATTTT. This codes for CASRYDRSSGNTIYF.

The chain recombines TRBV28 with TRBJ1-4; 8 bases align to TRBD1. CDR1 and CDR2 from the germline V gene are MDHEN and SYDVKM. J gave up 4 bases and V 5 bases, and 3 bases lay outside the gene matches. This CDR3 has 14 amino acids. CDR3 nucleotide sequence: TGTGCCAGCAGTCGGACAGGGCTTAATGAAAAACTGTTTTTT. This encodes CASSRTGLNEKLFF.

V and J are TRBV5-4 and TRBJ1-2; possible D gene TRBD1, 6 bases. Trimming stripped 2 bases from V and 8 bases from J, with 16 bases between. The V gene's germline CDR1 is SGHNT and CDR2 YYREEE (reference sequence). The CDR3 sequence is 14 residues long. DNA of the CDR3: TGTGCCAGCAGCTTTTACAGGGCTGTGAAGGGCTACACCTTC. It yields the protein CASSFYRAVKGYTF.

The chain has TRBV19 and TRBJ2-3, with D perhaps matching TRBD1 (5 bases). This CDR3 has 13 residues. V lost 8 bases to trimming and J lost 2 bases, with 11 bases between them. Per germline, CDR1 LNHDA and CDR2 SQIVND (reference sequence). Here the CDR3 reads CASENGATDTQYF. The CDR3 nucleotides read TGTGCCAGTGAGAATGGGGCCACAGATACGCAGTATTTT.

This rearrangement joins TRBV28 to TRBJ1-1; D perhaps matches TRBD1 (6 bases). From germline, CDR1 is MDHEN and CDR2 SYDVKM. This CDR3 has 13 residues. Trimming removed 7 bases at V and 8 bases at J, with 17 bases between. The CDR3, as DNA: TGTGCCAGCAACTCACCGGGACACTTAGAAGCTTTCTTT. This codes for CASNSPGHLEAFF.

DNA of the CDR3: TGCGCCAGCAGCCCGACTCGGTGGGAGACAGATACGCAGTATTTT. Translating gives CASSPTRWETDTQYF. This sequence joins TRBV4-1 and TRBJ2-3; D may be TRBD2 (5 bases). V lost 4 bases and J 3 bases, leaving 14 bases between the germline ends. Germline lookup yields CDR1 MGHRA and CDR2 YSYEKL. CDR3 length: 15 residues.

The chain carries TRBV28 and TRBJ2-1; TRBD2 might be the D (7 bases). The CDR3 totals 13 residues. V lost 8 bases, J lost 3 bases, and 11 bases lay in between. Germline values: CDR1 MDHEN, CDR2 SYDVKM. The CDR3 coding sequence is TGTGCCAGCCGAGGGGGGGGCTACAATGAGCAGTTCTTC. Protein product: CASRGGGYNEQFF.

This CDR3 reads CASSSTGTSGVYEQYF. CDR3 coding DNA: TGTGCCAGCAGCTCTACCGGGACTAGCGGGGTCTACGAGCAGTACTTC. The rearrangement links TRBV7-9 to TRBJ2-7; TRBD2 aligns across 13 bases. The V gene's germline CDR1 is SEHNR and CDR2 FQNEAQ (reference sequence). V lost 4 bases, J lost 3 bases, and 6 bases stayed unmatched. The CDR3 is made up of 16 amino acids.

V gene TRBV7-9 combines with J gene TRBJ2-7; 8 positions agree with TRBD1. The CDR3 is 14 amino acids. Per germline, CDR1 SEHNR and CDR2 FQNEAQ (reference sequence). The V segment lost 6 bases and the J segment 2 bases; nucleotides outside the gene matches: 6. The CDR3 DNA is TGTGCCAGCAGTCTTTCGGGACAGGCCTACGAGCAGTACTTC. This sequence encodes CASSLSGQAYEQYF.

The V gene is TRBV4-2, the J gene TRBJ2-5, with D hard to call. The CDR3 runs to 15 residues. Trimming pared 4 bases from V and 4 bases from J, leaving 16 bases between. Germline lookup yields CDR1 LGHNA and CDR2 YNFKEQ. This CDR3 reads CASSRNEFGGETQYF. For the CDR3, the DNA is TGTGCCAGCAGCCGTAATGAGTTCGGCGGAGAGACCCAGTACTTC.

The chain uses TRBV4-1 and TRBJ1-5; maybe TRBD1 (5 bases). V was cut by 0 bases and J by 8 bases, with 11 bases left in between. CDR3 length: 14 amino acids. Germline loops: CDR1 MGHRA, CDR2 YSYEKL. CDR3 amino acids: CASSQDAGNEPQHF. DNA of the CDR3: TGCGCCAGCAGCCAAGATGCAGGGAACGAGCCCCAGCATTTT.

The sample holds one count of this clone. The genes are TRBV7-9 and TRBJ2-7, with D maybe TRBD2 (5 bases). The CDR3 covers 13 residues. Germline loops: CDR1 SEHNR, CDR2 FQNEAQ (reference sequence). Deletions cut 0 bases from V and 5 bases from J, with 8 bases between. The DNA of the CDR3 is TGTGCCAGCAGCTTAGCGGGAGCCGACGAGCAGTACTTC. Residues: CASSLAGADEQYF.

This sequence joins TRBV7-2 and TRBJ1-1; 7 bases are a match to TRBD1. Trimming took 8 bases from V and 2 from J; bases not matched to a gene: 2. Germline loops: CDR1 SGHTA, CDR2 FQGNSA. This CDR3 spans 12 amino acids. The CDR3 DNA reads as TGTGCCAGCGGGACAGTTAACACTGAAGCTTTCTTT. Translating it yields CASGTVNTEAFF.

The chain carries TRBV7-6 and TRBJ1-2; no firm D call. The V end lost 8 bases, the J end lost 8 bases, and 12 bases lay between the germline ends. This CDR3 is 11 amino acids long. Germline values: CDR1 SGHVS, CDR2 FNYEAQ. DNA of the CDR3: TGTGCCAGCCCTGGAGCGGGGGGCTACACCTTC. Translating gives CASPGAGGYTF.

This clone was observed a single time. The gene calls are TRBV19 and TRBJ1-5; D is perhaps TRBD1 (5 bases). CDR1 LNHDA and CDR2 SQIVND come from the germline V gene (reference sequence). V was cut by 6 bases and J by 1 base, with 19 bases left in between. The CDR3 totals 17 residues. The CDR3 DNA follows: TGTGCCAGTAGCCGTACTTGGGGGGTTGAAAGCAATCAGCCCCAGCATTTT. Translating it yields CASSRTWGVESNQPQHF.

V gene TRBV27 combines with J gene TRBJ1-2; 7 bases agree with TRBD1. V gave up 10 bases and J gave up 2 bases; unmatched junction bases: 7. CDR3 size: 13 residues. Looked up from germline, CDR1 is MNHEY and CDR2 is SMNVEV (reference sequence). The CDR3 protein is CATWGDSNYGYTF. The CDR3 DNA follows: TGTGCCACCTGGGGGGACAGCAACTATGGCTACACCTTC.

In nucleotides, the CDR3 is TGTGCCAGTAGTTCCGGACTAGCGGGCTACGAGCAGTACTTC. Its translation is CASSSGLAGYEQYF. V gene TRBV19 combines with J gene TRBJ2-7; 11 nucleotides match TRBD2. CDR1 LNHDA and CDR2 SQIVND come from the germline V gene (reference sequence). Trimming removed 5 bases from V and 3 bases from J; junction bases left unmatched: 3. CDR3 length: 14 amino acids. The whole variable domain, remainder taken from reference TRBV19 and TRBJ2-7, is DGGITQSPKYLFRKEGQNVTLSCEQNLNHDAMYWYRQDPGQGLRLIYYSQIVNDFQKGDIAEGYSVSREKKESFPLTVTSAQKNPTAFYLCASSSGLAGYEQYFGPGTRLTVT.

Written as DNA, the CDR3 is TGTGCCAGCAGTTTACAGGGACAGAACAATGAGCAGTTCTTC. Protein: CASSLQGQNNEQFF. This chain uses TRBV6-1 with TRBJ2-1; 7 nucleotides agree with TRBD1. V shed 5 bases, J shed 5 bases, and the junction held 6 bases outside the gene matches. Germline V gene data show CDR1 as MNHNS and CDR2 as SASEGT. This CDR3 is 14 amino acids long.

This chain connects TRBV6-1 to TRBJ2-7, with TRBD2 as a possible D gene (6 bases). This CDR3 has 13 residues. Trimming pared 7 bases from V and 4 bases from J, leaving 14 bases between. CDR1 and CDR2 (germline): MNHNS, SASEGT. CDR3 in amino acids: CASKEGQLYEQYF. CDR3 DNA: TGTGCCAGCAAGGAGGGGCAATTGTACGAGCAGTACTTC.

CDR3 loop: CAWIRQELNTEAFF. The CDR3 nucleotides read TGTGCCTGGATTCGACAGGAGCTGAACACTGAAGCTTTCTTT. The chain links TRBV30 to TRBJ1-1; D perhaps matches TRBD1 (6 bases). V lost 4 bases, J lost 0 bases, and 12 bases lay in between. CDR3 length: 14 residues. Germline values: CDR1 GTSNPN, CDR2 SVGIG (reference sequence). The whole variable domain, filled in from reference TRBV30 and TRBJ1-1, reads SQTIHQWPATLVQPVGSPLSLECTVEGTSNPNLYWYRQAAGRGLQLLFYSVGIGQISSEVPQNLSASRPQDRQFILSSKKLLLSDSGFYLCAWIRQELNTEAFFGQGTRLTVV.

This CDR3 is CASSLTSGGPNTGELFF. DNA for the CDR3: TGTGCCAGCAGTTTGACTAGCGGGGGCCCGAACACCGGGGAGCTGTTTTTT. The chain uses TRBV25-1 and TRBJ2-2; 12 nucleotides agree with TRBD2. Germline V lookup: CDR1 MGHDK, CDR2 SYGVNS. This CDR3 has 17 residues. V lost 5 bases to trimming and J lost 0 bases; unmatched junction nucleotides: 4.

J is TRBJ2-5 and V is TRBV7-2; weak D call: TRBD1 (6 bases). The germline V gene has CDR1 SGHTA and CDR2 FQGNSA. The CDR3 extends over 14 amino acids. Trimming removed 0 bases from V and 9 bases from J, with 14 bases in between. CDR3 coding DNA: TGTGCCAGCAGCTTAGCCAGGGGTCAGACTCCCCAGTACTTC. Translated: CASSLARGQTPQYF. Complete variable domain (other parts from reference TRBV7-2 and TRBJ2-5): GAGVSQSPSNKVTEKGKDVELRCDPISGHTALYWYRQSLGQGLEFLIYFQGNSAPDKSGLPSDRFSAERTGGSVSTLTIQRTQQEDSAVYLCASSLARGQTPQYFGPGTRLLVL.

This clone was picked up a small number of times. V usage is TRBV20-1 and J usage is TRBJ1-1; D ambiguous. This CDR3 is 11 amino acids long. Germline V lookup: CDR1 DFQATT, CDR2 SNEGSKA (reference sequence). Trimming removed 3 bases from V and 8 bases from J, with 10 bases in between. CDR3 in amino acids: CSARKGREAFF. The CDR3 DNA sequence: TGCAGTGCTAGGAAAGGGAGAGAAGCTTTCTTT.

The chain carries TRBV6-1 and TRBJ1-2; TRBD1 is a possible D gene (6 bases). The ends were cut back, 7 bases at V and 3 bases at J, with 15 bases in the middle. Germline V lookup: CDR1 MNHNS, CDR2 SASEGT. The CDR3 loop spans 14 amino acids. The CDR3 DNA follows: TGTGCCAGCACCAAGGGGGGGGTGGACTATGGCTACACCTTC. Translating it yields CASTKGGVDYGYTF.